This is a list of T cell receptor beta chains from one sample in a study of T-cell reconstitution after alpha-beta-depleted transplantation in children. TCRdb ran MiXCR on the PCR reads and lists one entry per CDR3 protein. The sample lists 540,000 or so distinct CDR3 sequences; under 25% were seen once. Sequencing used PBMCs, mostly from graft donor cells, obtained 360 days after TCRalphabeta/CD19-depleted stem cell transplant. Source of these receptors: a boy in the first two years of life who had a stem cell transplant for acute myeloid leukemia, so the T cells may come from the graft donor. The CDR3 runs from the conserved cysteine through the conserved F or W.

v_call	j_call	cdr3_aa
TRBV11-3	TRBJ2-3	CASSTIFLAPREDTQYF
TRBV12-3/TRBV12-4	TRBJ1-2	CASSLSGGRVGYTF
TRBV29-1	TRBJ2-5	CSVERVQTQYF
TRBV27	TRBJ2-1	CASKLGYNEQFF
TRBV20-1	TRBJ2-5	CSATGTGEETQYF
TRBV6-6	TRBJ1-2	CASSSFQGGGYTF
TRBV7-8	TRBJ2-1	CASSLRDRGPDNEQFF
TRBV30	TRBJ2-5	CAWSVGGYQETQYF
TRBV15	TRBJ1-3	CATSRDRGHSGNTIYF
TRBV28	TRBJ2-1	CASSSRRGIYNEQFF
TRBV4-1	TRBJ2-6	CASSQYRAQSSGANVLTF